The text below deals with one TCR beta chain. Its antigen remains unidentified. Looked up from germline, CDR1 is MGHRA and CDR2 is YSYEKL. The CDR3 is 14 amino acids. V was cut by 8 bases and J by 0 bases, with 13 bases left in between. This entry is derived from a study of PD-1 blockade in classical Hodgkin lymphoma. Findings and caveats of the study: Differences between repertoires have undefined causes, possibly disease activity or prior therapy.

Repertoires were generated with immunoSEQ multiplex PCR, while TCRdb's copy carries only in-frame clones and drops some. This sample carries roughly 41,000 clones, about 70% of them seen once, and the ten largest clones take more than 20%. Every patient relapsed after autologous stem cell transplantation, and brentuximab vedotin exposure varied. Best overall response was complete response, partial response or progressive disease in these relapsed/refractory classical Hodgkin lymphoma patients. The sequence was collected from a human donor with classical Hodgkin lymphoma. The sample consisted of peripheral blood mononuclear cells (PBMCs), taken at baseline. The chain links TRBV4-1 to TRBJ1-1; D gene uncertain. This chain's CDR3 is CASGPDQMNTEAFF. As DNA, the CDR3 is TGCGCCAGCGGCCCGGACCAAATGAACACTGAAGCTTTCTTT.